This T cell receptor (beta chain) was obtained from a study of shared T cell receptors in the human thymus. The germline gives CDR1 MDHEN, CDR2 SYDVKM. With V trimmed by 5 bases and J by 12 bases, 10 bases remained unmatched. CDR3 length: 14 amino acids. The protocol was immunoSEQ multiplex PCR, while the TCRdb copy is restricted to in-frame clones and leaves out a portion. The table has roughly 700,000 clones, roughly 90% seen once. These data also formed part of another study, on human thymus T cells. From that second work: Thymic material originated from resections removed in the course of corrective heart surgery.

Sequencing used thymocytes. This chain uses TRBV28 with TRBJ2-1, with 10 bases aligning to TRBD2. This receptor was taken from a boy less than two years old with a congenital heart defect. The CDR3, as DNA: TGTGCCAGCAGTCCTAGCGGGAGAAGGTATGGGCAGTTCTTC. Translation gives CASSPSGRRYGQFF. Full variable domain (rest looked up from reference TRBV28 and TRBJ2-1): DVKVTQSSRYLVKRTGEKVFLECVQDMDHENMFWYRQDPGLGLRLIYFSYDVKMKEKGDIPEGYSVSREKKERFSLILESASTNQTSMYLCASSPSGRRYGQFFGPGTRLTVL.